The 29 T cell receptor beta chains presented below share a single source sample, sequenced in a study of neoadjuvant anti-PD-1 for oral cavity cancer. Time point meaning: after neoadjuvant nivolumab, at surgical resection. Data came from immunoSEQ multiplex PCR; TCRdb stores just in-frame clones and leaves some out. The data show tens of thousands of clones, 27% seen once. Sequenced material: tumor tissue, taken after nivolumab (anti-PD-1) treatment. The receptors derive from a person between 40 and 85 years old with oral cavity squamous cell carcinoma.

The chain joins TRBV18 to TRBJ1-4, with TRBD1 identical over 7 bases. J gave up 5 bases and V 0 bases, and 3 bases lay outside the gene matches. This CDR3 is 15 amino acids long. Germline V CDR1 and CDR2: KGHSH, LQKENI. CDR3 sequence: CASSPPGRGNEKLFF. The CDR3, as DNA: TGTGCCAGCTCACCACCGGGCAGGGGGAATGAAAAACTGTTTTTT.

This rearrangement joins TRBV11-3 to TRBJ2-7; 10 bases line up with TRBD2. The trim removed 0 bases at V and 1 base at J, leaving 9 bases unmatched. Germline CDR1 and CDR2: SGHNT and YENEEA. This CDR3 is 18 amino acids long. The CDR3 DNA follows: TGTGCCAGCAGCTTAGATGGGGTGCTAGCGGGAGTTTCCTACGAGCAGTACTTC. Protein product: CASSLDGVLAGVSYEQYF.

This rearrangement joins TRBV27 to TRBJ2-5; either TRBD1 or TRBD2 may fit D (6 bases each). Germline V gives CDR1 MNHEY, CDR2 SMNVEV (reference sequence). This CDR3 is built from 14 residues. Between the trimmed V and J ends, which lost 3 bases and 1 base, there was a span of 9 bases. The CDR3 DNA reads TGTGCCAGCAGTTTCCGGGGGCTCCAAGAGACCCAGTACTTC. Translation gives CASSFRGLQETQYF.

The chain employs TRBV7-8 and TRBJ1-1; tentatively, D is TRBD1 (6 bases). The CDR3 is made up of 14 amino acids. V gave up 1 base and J gave up 5 bases, with 11 bases separating them. Per the germline V gene, CDR1 is SGHVS and CDR2 is FQNEAQ. The CDR3 spells CASSLGGLGTEAFF. CDR3 nucleotides: TGTGCCAGCAGCTTAGGGGGGCTCGGTACTGAAGCTTTCTTT.

The genes are TRBV19 and TRBJ1-1, with D maybe TRBD1 (5 bases). In germline, CDR1 is LNHDA, CDR2 SQIVND (reference sequence). V was pared by 7 bases and J by 3 bases, with 9 bases between. This CDR3 spans 12 amino acids. The CDR3 DNA follows: TGTGCCAGTATGGCAGGGCACACTGAAGCTTTCTTT. Protein product: CASMAGHTEAFF.

This clone was counted between two and nine times. V gene TRBV27 combines with J gene TRBJ1-3; no firm D call. V dropped 7 bases and J dropped 4 bases, with 14 bases sitting between them. This CDR3 is built from 14 residues. Germline V lookup: CDR1 MNHEY, CDR2 SMNVEV (reference sequence). CDR3 region: CASMAEGLGNTIYF. The CDR3 coding sequence is TGTGCCAGCATGGCAGAAGGACTCGGAAACACCATATATTTT.

The rearrangement links TRBV7-8 to TRBJ2-4; D not certain. Trimming removed 5 bases at V and 2 bases at J, with 10 bases between. This CDR3 is 14 amino acids long. Germline CDR1 reads SGHVS; CDR2 reads FQNEAQ. The CDR3 sequence is CASSPDRSKNIQYF. DNA of the CDR3: TGTGCCAGCAGCCCAGACCGTTCCAAAAACATTCAGTACTTC.

V usage is TRBV9 and J usage is TRBJ2-3; the D gene is possibly TRBD1 (6 bases). The CDR3 totals 14 residues. V was pared by 2 bases and J by 5 bases, with 12 bases between. From germline, CDR1 is SGDLS and CDR2 YYNGEE. The CDR3 sequence: CASSVRGERDTQYF. DNA for the CDR3: TGTGCCAGCAGCGTCAGGGGAGAAAGAGATACGCAGTATTTT.

This clone has more than one count but fewer than ten. V gene TRBV19 combines with J gene TRBJ1-1; tentatively, D is TRBD1 (5 bases). The germline CDR1 and CDR2 sequences are LNHDA and SQIVND (reference sequence). The CDR3 contains 15 residues. Trimming left V 7 bases short and J 2 bases short, with 17 bases between. The CDR3 region has the DNA TGTGCCAGTACGGAGGGGCACGGGAAAAACACTGAAGCTTTCTTT. This sequence encodes CASTEGHGKNTEAFF.

This clone came up a few times. The genes are TRBV15 and TRBJ1-1; 7 bases line up with TRBD1. Germline V gene sequence: CDR1 LNHNV, CDR2 YYDKDF (reference sequence). The CDR3 is made up of 12 amino acids. V lost 5 bases to trimming and J lost 6 bases; unmatched junction nucleotides: 3. This chain's CDR3 is CATSGTGAEAFF. DNA of the CDR3: TGTGCCACCAGCGGTACAGGGGCTGAAGCTTTCTTT.

This clone was observed a handful of times. The V gene is TRBV11-2, the J gene TRBJ2-5; no firm D call. The length of the CDR3 is 13 residues. V lost 10 bases and J 6 bases, leaving 18 bases between the germline ends. The germline V gene encodes CDR1 SGHAT and CDR2 FQNNGV. CDR3 coding DNA: TGTGCCACCTCCCGCCGGGTGATGCAGACCCAGTACTTC. Translated: CATSRRVMQTQYF.

This clone was detected only a few times. The chain links TRBV7-9 to TRBJ1-4, with 7 bases fitting TRBD1. J lost 7 bases, V lost 1 base, and 3 bases had no gene match. Germline assignment: CDR1 SEHNR and CDR2 FQNEAQ (reference sequence). This CDR3 spans 14 amino acids. This CDR3 is CASSLGRGTEKLFF. Here the CDR3 DNA reads TGTGCCAGCAGCTTAGGCAGGGGGACTGAAAAACTGTTTTTT.

This chain links TRBV11-2 with TRBJ2-1; TRBD2 matches at 7 bases. From germline, CDR1 is SGHAT and CDR2 FQNNGV. The J segment lost 8 bases and the V segment lost 0 bases, leaving 7 bases of the junction unmatched. The CDR3 is made up of 15 amino acids. CDR3 protein: CASSLESGVVYEQFF. Written as DNA, the CDR3 is TGTGCCAGCAGCTTAGAGAGCGGGGTTGTCTATGAGCAGTTCTTC.

This clone was observed a few times. This rearrangement joins TRBV4-1 to TRBJ1-6; D remains ambiguous. The CDR3 sequence is 15 residues long. CDR1 is MGHRA and CDR2 is YSYEKL in the germline V gene. The V end was cut by 5 bases, the J end by 7 bases, with 15 bases between. In DNA, the CDR3 is TGCGCCAGCAGCGCCGAGGGAGGAAGGAATTCACCCCTCCACTTT. Its translation is CASSAEGGRNSPLHF.

By its share, this clone is medium-sized. The chain has TRBV28 and TRBJ2-7, with 11 nucleotides matching TRBD2. With V trimmed by 5 bases and J by 0 bases, 3 bases remained unmatched. The CDR3 totals 15 residues. Per the germline V gene, CDR1 is MDHEN and CDR2 is SYDVKM. CDR3 protein: CASSGLAGLSYEQYF. In DNA form, the CDR3 reads TGTGCCAGCAGTGGACTAGCGGGCCTCTCCTACGAGCAGTACTTC.

The V gene is TRBV9, the J gene TRBJ2-3; no clear D gene. V was pared by 4 bases and J by 2 bases, with 14 bases between. CDR3 length: 15 amino acids. The V gene's germline CDR1 is SGDLS and CDR2 YYNGEE. The CDR3 DNA sequence: TGTGCCAGCAGCTTTAGGCCCCTTTCCACAGATACGCAGTATTTT. Its protein product is CASSFRPLSTDTQYF. Full variable domain (rest looked up from reference TRBV9 and TRBJ2-3): DSGVTQTPKHLITATGQRVTLRCSPRSGDLSVYWYQQSLDQGLQFLIQYYNGEERAKGNILERFSAQQFPDLHSELNLSSLELGDSALYFCASSFRPLSTDTQYFGPGTRLTVL.

The genes are TRBV28 and TRBJ1-5, with TRBD1 identical over 10 bases. V gave up 6 bases and J gave up 5 bases; unmatched junction bases: 4. Per germline, CDR1 MDHEN and CDR2 SYDVKM. The CDR3 runs to 14 residues. CDR3 protein: CASSRTGGYQPQHF. DNA of the CDR3: TGTGCCAGCAGCCGGACAGGGGGGTATCAGCCCCAGCATTTT.

The chain employs TRBV5-1 and TRBJ1-2; 10 bases line up with TRBD1. With 4 bases clipped from V and 5 bases from J, the junction kept 8 bases outside the gene matches. Germline V gene sequence: CDR1 SGHRS, CDR2 YFSETQ. The CDR3 consists of 15 residues. The DNA for the CDR3 is TGCGCCAGCAGCATAGTAGGGACAGGGGCTTATGGCTACACCTTC. Its protein is CASSIVGTGAYGYTF. The entire variable domain, with the rest obtained from reference TRBV5-1 and TRBJ1-2, is as follows: KAGVTQTPRYLIKTRGQQVTLSCSPISGHRSVSWYQQTPGQGLQFLFEYFSETQRNKGNFPGRFSGRQFSNSRSEMNVSTLELGDSALYLCASSIVGTGAYGYTFGSGTRLTVV.

This clone was counted a few times. The chain has TRBV2 and TRBJ2-7; 7 positions agree with TRBD2. CDR3 size: 14 residues. V lost 4 bases to trimming and J lost 4 bases; unmatched junction nucleotides: 7. CDR1 SNHLY and CDR2 FYNNEI come from the germline V gene. CDR3 bases: TGTGCCAGCAGTGGCCTAGCGGAGAGATACGAGCAGTACTTC. This sequence encodes CASSGLAERYEQYF.

This clone was seen more than once but under ten times. The chain has TRBV28 and TRBJ2-3; 9 bases are shared with TRBD1. CDR1 is MDHEN and CDR2 is SYDVKM in the germline V gene. CDR3 length equals 12 residues. V was clipped by 6 bases and J by 10 bases; unmatched bases: 5. CDR3 DNA: TGTGCCAGCAGACTCACAGGGGGCGCGCAGTATTTT. Amino acid sequence: CASRLTGGAQYF.

This clone was counted only a few times. The genes are TRBV25-1 and TRBJ1-1; no clear D gene. V lost 2 bases, J lost 12 bases, and 13 bases lay in between. CDR3 length: 12 residues. CDR1 is MGHDK, CDR2 SYGVNS, per germline. As DNA, the CDR3 is TGTGCCAGCAGTGAAGGGCAGCTCCGAACTTTCTTT. This codes for CASSEGQLRTFF.

The chain links TRBV19 to TRBJ2-2; D is undetermined. Germline values: CDR1 LNHDA, CDR2 SQIVND (reference sequence). V was shortened by 4 bases and J by 5 bases, with 14 bases between the two germline ends. The CDR3 contains 15 residues. CDR3: CASSRGKGRTGELFF. CDR3 bases: TGTGCCAGTAGTAGGGGAAAGGGTCGAACCGGGGAGCTGTTTTTT.

This clone was counted between two and nine times. The V call is TRBV10-3, the J call TRBJ1-5, with 7 bases lining up with TRBD1. Germline-derived CDR1 and CDR2 are ENHRY and SYGVKD. The CDR3 covers 15 residues. With V trimmed by 6 bases and J by 1 base, 6 bases remained unmatched. The CDR3 DNA follows: TGTGCCATCAGCTCCGGGACAGAGAGCAATCAGCCCCAGCATTTT. Its translation: CAISSGTESNQPQHF.

This clone was observed a single time. The chain recombines TRBV5-4 with TRBJ2-7; 8 nucleotides agree with TRBD1. V shed 4 bases, J shed 4 bases, and the junction held 7 bases outside the gene matches. Germline values: CDR1 SGHNT, CDR2 YYREEE (reference sequence). This CDR3 is built from 14 residues. CDR3 bases: TGTGCCAGCAGCCCACCGACAGGGGATTACGAGCAGTACTTC. Encoded protein: CASSPPTGDYEQYF.

This clone has more than one count but fewer than ten. The gene calls are TRBV7-2 and TRBJ2-1, with a possible D match to TRBD1 (5 bases). CDR1 SGHTA and CDR2 FQGNSA come from the germline V gene. The CDR3 has 13 residues. Trimming shortened V by 4 bases and J by 8 bases, and 12 bases separated the two germline ends. CDR3: CASSSHRSYEQFF. Written as DNA, the CDR3 is TGTGCCAGCAGCTCTCACAGGTCATATGAGCAGTTCTTC. The full variable domain, in which reference TRBV7-2 and TRBJ2-1 provide the parts outside the CDR3, is GAGVSQSPSNKVTEKGKDVELRCDPISGHTALYWYRQSLGQGLEFLIYFQGNSAPDKSGLPSDRFSAERTGGSVSTLTIQRTQQEDSAVYLCASSSHRSYEQFFGPGTRLTVL.

This clone was counted only a few times. The chain has TRBV30 and TRBJ2-7; D is uncertain. The CDR3 totals 14 residues. The germline V gene encodes CDR1 GTSNPN and CDR2 SVGIG (reference sequence). V was trimmed by 1 base and J by 7 bases, leaving 17 bases between them. The DNA of the CDR3 is TGTGCCTGGAGTGCTAAAGCTCGTCTGGGTGAGCAGTACTTC. Residues: CAWSAKARLGEQYF.

This clone was seen more than once but under ten times. V is TRBV28 and J is TRBJ2-5, with D tentatively TRBD1 (8 bases). Trimming took 7 bases from V and 2 from J, leaving 20 bases between them. The CDR3 extends over 16 amino acids. Germline values: CDR1 MDHEN, CDR2 SYDVKM. For the CDR3, the DNA is TGTGCCAGCAAATCGGGGGGACAGGCCATACAAGAGACCCAGTACTTC. Translated: CASKSGGQAIQETQYF.

The V call is TRBV30, the J call TRBJ1-5; D might be TRBD1 (5 bases). This CDR3 spans 14 amino acids. Germline loops: CDR1 GTSNPN, CDR2 SVGIG (reference sequence). V lost 0 bases, J lost 6 bases, and 12 bases lay in between. The CDR3 nucleotides are TGTGCCTGGAGTGTACGCGGGGGTCTTCAGCCCCAGCATTTT. Amino acid sequence: CAWSVRGGLQPQHF.

This clone was observed a handful of times. The rearrangement links TRBV6-6 to TRBJ1-1; D uncertain. Germline V CDR1 and CDR2: MNHNY, SVGAGI (reference sequence). The length of the CDR3 is 15 residues. Trimming pared 0 bases from V and 1 base from J, leaving 9 bases between. For the CDR3, the DNA is TGTGCCAGCAGTTACTCGAGTTGGCAGAACACTGAAGCTTTCTTT. Translating gives CASSYSSWQNTEAFF.